This T cell receptor (beta chain) was retrieved from a study of identical twins. This clonotype was seen a handful of times. Template switching added a universal primer site, and cDNA bore unique molecular identifiers. TCRdb reprocessed the 5' RACE reads via MiXCR and lists one record per CDR3 protein. Among 1.5 million to 2 million distinct CDR3 sequences listed, more than 30% were seen once. This CDR3 has 15 amino acids. V was trimmed by 1 base and J by 2 bases, leaving 9 bases between them. CDR1 MGHDK and CDR2 SYGVNS come from the germline V gene. Healthy Caucasians supplied all donations. The receptor's source is a newborn girl in good health. The specimen was cord blood. The chain recombines TRBV25-1 with TRBJ2-1, with D perhaps assigned TRBD1 or TRBD2 (5 bases each). CDR3 sequence reads: CASSESGTAYNEQFF. The CDR3 DNA reads as TGTGCCAGCAGTGAATCGGGGACGGCCTACAATGAGCAGTTCTTC. Looking up the rest from reference TRBV25-1 and TRBJ2-1 gives the full variable domain: EADIYQTPRYLVIGTGKKITLECSQTMGHDKMYWYQQDPGMELHLIHYSYGVNSTEKGDLSSESTVSRIRTEHFPLTLESARPSHTSQYLCASSESGTAYNEQFFGPGTRLTVL.